These T cell receptor beta chains were read from a single sample in a study of blood T cell repertoires in COVID-19. Profiling relied on immunoSEQ multiplex PCR, and the TCRdb table lists in-frame clones only, not all of them. Of about 35,000 clones detected, approximately 86% appear once; the ten largest clones hold 6.3%. The material sequenced was peripheral blood. The receptors stem from a human donor in a cohort sampled during active COVID-19. The CDR3 runs from the conserved cysteine through the conserved F or W. A D gene is named only where the DNA matches it firmly. Part of the rows lack a size; the others show once, few, many or a class for expanded clones.

v_gene: TRBV27
abundance: NA
d_gene: NA
j_gene: TRBJ2-7
CDR3nt: TGTGCCAGCAGTTACTCTCCTCCTAGGGGCTACTACGAGCAGTACTTC
CDR3aa: CASSYSPPRGYYEQYF

v_gene: TRBV19
abundance: NA
d_gene: TRBD2
j_gene: TRBJ2-7
CDR3nt: TGTGCCAGTAGCCCCCGGGGAGCGGGAGCTTACGAGCAGTACTTC
CDR3aa: CASSPRGAGAYEQYF

v_gene: TRBV29-1
abundance: NA
d_gene: NA
j_gene: TRBJ2-2
CDR3nt: TGCAGCGTTGGCCGCTCAAGCGGACCGAACACCGGGGAGCTGTTTTTT
CDR3aa: CSVGRSSGPNTGELFF

v_gene: TRBV27
abundance: NA
d_gene: NA
j_gene: TRBJ2-3
CDR3nt: TGTGCCAGCAGTTCGGCCTACACGGGAACAGATACGCAGTATTTT
CDR3aa: CASSSAYTGTDTQYF

v_gene: TRBV10-1
abundance: NA
d_gene: TRBD1
j_gene: TRBJ1-4
CDR3nt: TGCGCCAGCAGTGAAGCTACGACAGGGAAGAATGAAAAACTGTTTTTT
CDR3aa: CASSEATTGKNEKLFF

v_gene: TRBV9
abundance: once
d_gene: TRBD1
j_gene: TRBJ2-7
CDR3nt: TGTGCCAGCAGCCCCCAGGGACAGGGCTACTACGAGCAGTACTTC
CDR3aa: CASSPQGQGYYEQYF

v_gene: TRBV7-9
abundance: NA
d_gene: TRBD2
j_gene: TRBJ2-2
CDR3nt: TGTGCCAGCAGCTTCGAGCGGGGAGGCAACACCGGGGAGCTGTTTTTT
CDR3aa: CASSFERGGNTGELFF

v_gene: TRBV24-1
abundance: NA
d_gene: NA
j_gene: TRBJ1-5
CDR3nt: TGTGCCACCAGTGATTTGTCTGTGAGTCAGCCCCAGCATTTT
CDR3aa: CATSDLSVSQPQHF

v_gene: TRBV4-3
abundance: NA
d_gene: NA
j_gene: TRBJ2-3
CDR3nt: TGCGCCAGCAGCCAAGTCTTTAGGGGTAGCACAGATACGCAGTATTTT
CDR3aa: CASSQVFRGSTDTQYF

v_gene: TRBV21-1
abundance: NA
d_gene: NA
j_gene: TRBJ2-7
CDR3nt: TGTGCCAGCAGCAAAGGGACTAGCGGCTACGAGCAGTACTTC
CDR3aa: CASSKGTSGYEQYF

v_gene: TRBV11-2
abundance: NA
d_gene: NA
j_gene: TRBJ2-1
CDR3nt: TGTGCCAGCAGCTTAGACACACTATCCTACAATGAGCAGTTCTTC
CDR3aa: CASSLDTLSYNEQFF

v_gene: TRBV5-1
abundance: NA
d_gene: TRBD2
j_gene: TRBJ2-1
CDR3nt: TGCGCCAGCAGCTTGCCCGGGACTAGCGGGAGTAATGAGCAGTTCTTC
CDR3aa: CASSLPGTSGSNEQFF

v_gene: TRBV5-1
abundance: once
d_gene: NA
j_gene: TRBJ2-3
CDR3nt: TGCGCCAGCAGCTTGGATGGAGCGGCTAGCACAGATACGCAGTATTTT
CDR3aa: CASSLDGAASTDTQYF

v_gene: TRBV29-1
abundance: NA
d_gene: NA
j_gene: TRBJ1-4
CDR3nt: TGCAGCGCTGATGTGTCGGGAACTAATGAAAAACTGTTTTTT
CDR3aa: CSADVSGTNEKLFF

v_gene: TRBV27
abundance: NA
d_gene: NA
j_gene: TRBJ1-5
CDR3nt: TGTGCCAGCAGCCCAACAGGGTTAGACAATCAGCCCCAGCATTTT
CDR3aa: CASSPTGLDNQPQHF

v_gene: TRBV14
abundance: NA
d_gene: TRBD2
j_gene: TRBJ2-1
CDR3nt: TGTGCCACTAGCCGTTCCTCGGGGGGGCAGTTCTTC
CDR3aa: CATSRSSGGQFF

v_gene: TRBV4-2
abundance: once
d_gene: NA
j_gene: TRBJ2-7
CDR3nt: TGTGCCAGCAGCCAAGATCGAGACTCCTACGAGCAGTACTTC
CDR3aa: CASSQDRDSYEQYF

v_gene: TRBV9
abundance: NA
d_gene: TRBD1
j_gene: TRBJ1-4
CDR3nt: TGTGCCAGCAGCGTAGGGACAGGGGCCCGGGAAAAACTGTTTTTT
CDR3aa: CASSVGTGAREKLFF

v_gene: TRBV7-9
abundance: once
d_gene: NA
j_gene: TRBJ1-1
CDR3nt: TGTGCCAGCAGCCGATCCCGAAGAGATTCGGACACTGAAGCTTTCTTT
CDR3aa: CASSRSRRDSDTEAFF

v_gene: TRBV11-3
abundance: NA
d_gene: NA
j_gene: TRBJ2-3
CDR3nt: TGTGCCAGCAGCCGGGGAGAGAGTAGCACAGATACGCAGTATTTT
CDR3aa: CASSRGESSTDTQYF

v_gene: TRBV4-2
abundance: NA
d_gene: TRBD1
j_gene: TRBJ1-2
CDR3nt: TGTGCCAGCAGCCAAGATAGGGCAGGGGGCGTCTATGGCTACACCTTC
CDR3aa: CASSQDRAGGVYGYTF

v_gene: TRBV7-8
abundance: NA
d_gene: NA
j_gene: TRBJ2-5
CDR3nt: TGTGCCAGCAGCCCCCAGCGGAGGACCCAGTACTTC
CDR3aa: CASSPQRRTQYF

v_gene: TRBV19
abundance: NA
d_gene: NA
j_gene: TRBJ2-3
CDR3nt: TGTGCCAGTAGTATTCCAGGGTCAGATACGCAGTATTTT
CDR3aa: CASSIPGSDTQYF

v_gene: TRBV5-6
abundance: NA
d_gene: TRBD1
j_gene: TRBJ2-7
CDR3nt: TGTGCCAGCAGCTTTATCACAGGGGTAGGTTACGAGCAGTACTTC
CDR3aa: CASSFITGVGYEQYF

v_gene: TRBV13
abundance: NA
d_gene: NA
j_gene: TRBJ2-3
CDR3nt: TGTGCCGGTTCAGATACGCAGTACTTT
CDR3aa: CAGSDTQYF

v_gene: TRBV7-9
abundance: NA
d_gene: NA
j_gene: TRBJ2-7
CDR3nt: TGTGCCAGCAGCTTAGGGACAGACACCTACGAGCAGTACTTC
CDR3aa: CASSLGTDTYEQYF

v_gene: TRBV7-9
abundance: NA
d_gene: NA
j_gene: TRBJ1-2
CDR3nt: TGTGCCAGCAGCTTACAGGGAAATGGCTACACCTTC
CDR3aa: CASSLQGNGYTF